Each of the 4 T cell receptor beta chains below was sequenced from the same sample in a study of T cells in pancreatic ductal adenocarcinoma. Clones were read by immunoSEQ multiplex PCR, and TCRdb kept only the in-frame ones, dropping some. Here the sample spans about 100,000 clones, over 90% being singletons. Surgery without prior neoadjuvant therapy was the treatment of the selected pancreatic ductal adenocarcinoma patients. The specimen was PBMCs. Every receptor here comes from a human donor with pancreatic ductal adenocarcinoma.

The CDR3 sequence is CASSSGYEQYF. The CDR3 DNA follows: TGTGCCAGCAGCTCGGGCTACGAGCAGTACTTC. The J gene is TRBJ2-7, the V gene TRBV9; D gene uncertain. The CDR3 sequence is 11 residues long. The V gene lost 4 bases and the J gene lost 3 bases, with 5 bases spanning the gap. In germline, CDR1 is SGDLS, CDR2 YYNGEE. Looking up the rest from reference TRBV9 and TRBJ2-7 gives the full variable domain: DSGVTQTPKHLITATGQRVTLRCSPRSGDLSVYWYQQSLDQGLQFLIQYYNGEERAKGNILERFSAQQFPDLHSELNLSSLELGDSALYFCASSSGYEQYFGPGTRLTVT.

CDR3: CASSERLAGSTTQYF. CDR3 sequence (DNA): TGTGCCAGCAGTGAGCGGCTAGCGGGATCGACCACGCAGTATTTT. The chain employs TRBV2 and TRBJ2-3, with 9 bases lining up with TRBD2. The CDR3 is 15 amino acids. V trimming: 3 bases; J trimming: 9 bases; junction bases outside the gene matches: 10. Germline loops: CDR1 SNHLY, CDR2 FYNNEI.

J is TRBJ2-7 and V is TRBV6-5; no clear D gene. This CDR3 has 11 amino acids. V was cut by 4 bases and J by 5 bases, with 6 bases left in between. The germline V gene encodes CDR1 MNHEY and CDR2 SVGAGI. This CDR3 reads CASSSSHEQYF. In DNA form, the CDR3 reads TGTGCCAGCAGTTCTAGTCACGAGCAGTACTTC.

This clone is a singleton in its sample. The same CDR3 is also encoded by other DNA sequences in this sample. V gene TRBV7-6 combines with J gene TRBJ2-5, with D unclear. CDR3 length: 12 amino acids. CDR1 and CDR2 (germline): SGHVS, FNYEAQ. V lost 5 bases to trimming and J lost 2 bases, with 6 bases between them. The CDR3 DNA reads as TGTGCCAGCAGCCGAACTCAAGAGACCCAGTACTTC. It translates to CASSRTQETQYF.